The 16 T cell receptor beta chains presented below share a single source sample, sequenced in a study of cytomegalovirus exposure and HLA in healthy donors. The PCR used 60 Vbeta and 13 Jbeta primers. Sequencing was performed with immunoSEQ multiplex PCR; in TCRdb, only in-frame clones are kept and a portion is missing. This sample has some 170,000 clones, with 70% to 85% found just once. The sequenced sample consisted of PBMCs. These receptors were obtained from a man aged 40-49 years in good health and CMV-seronegative.

The J gene is TRBJ2-1, the V gene TRBV9; TRBD2 agrees at 7 bases. In germline, CDR1 is SGDLS, CDR2 YYNGEE. V gave up 0 bases and J gave up 4 bases; unmatched junction bases: 7. The CDR3 spans 16 residues. The CDR3 DNA reads TGTGCCAGCAGCGTAGCTGTGGGGGGGGGATACAATGAGCAGTTCTTC. Translating gives CASSVAVGGGYNEQFF.

Only one count was recorded for this clone. The rearrangement uses TRBV29-1 and TRBJ2-1; TRBD2 matches at 14 bases. The length of the CDR3 is 17 residues. J was trimmed by 0 bases and V by 6 bases; bases with no gene match: 7. Germline CDR1 is SQVTM and CDR2 is ANQGSEA. CDR3: CSVPGTSGGYSYNEQFF. The CDR3 DNA reads as TGCAGCGTGCCCGGGACTAGCGGGGGCTACTCCTACAATGAGCAGTTCTTC.

This clone turned up a few times. The rearrangement links TRBV9 to TRBJ2-7; 10 bases are a match to TRBD1. Germline lookup yields CDR1 SGDLS and CDR2 YYNGEE. The CDR3 contains 14 residues. V lost 4 bases and J lost 6; bases outside the gene matches: 7. The CDR3 DNA reads as TGTGCCAGCAGCATCCGGGACAGGGGCTCCGAGCAGTACTTC. Translating it yields CASSIRDRGSEQYF.

In DNA, the CDR3 is TGCGCCAGCAGTGAGGGAGAAAGGGGTACGCAGTATTTT. Its protein is CASSEGERGTQYF. The rearrangement links TRBV10-1 to TRBJ2-3; D perhaps matches TRBD1 (5 bases). The CDR3 totals 13 residues. V lost 2 bases and J lost 8, with 11 bases in between. Germline CDR1 and CDR2: WNHNN and SYGVQD (reference sequence).

This clone was recorded only once. This rearrangement joins TRBV29-1 to TRBJ1-4, with D tentatively TRBD1 (5 bases). The V and J ends lost 6 bases and 8 bases respectively, with 16 bases between them. CDR1 and CDR2 from the germline V gene are SQVTM and ANQGSEA. The CDR3 covers 13 residues. The chain's CDR3 is CSVYDGSGEKLFF. Written as DNA, the CDR3 is TGCAGCGTATATGACGGGTCAGGGGAAAAACTGTTTTTT.

This clone came up once. V and J are TRBV2 and TRBJ1-5; weak D call: TRBD1 (6 bases). This CDR3 is 15 amino acids long. The germline CDR1 and CDR2 sequences are SNHLY and FYNNEI. V lost 4 bases, J lost 2 bases, and 12 bases lay in between. Here the CDR3 DNA reads TGTGCCAGCAGTGTGAGGGGGTGGGGCAATCAGCCCCAGCATTTT. Amino acid sequence: CASSVRGWGNQPQHF. The variable domain in full, with the rest retrieved from reference TRBV2 and TRBJ1-5, is EPEVTQTPSHQVTQMGQEVILRCVPISNHLYFYWYRQILGQKVEFLVSFYNNEISEKSEIFDDQFSVERPDGSNFTLKIRSTKLEDSAMYFCASSVRGWGNQPQHFGDGTRLSIL.

The rearrangement links TRBV7-9 to TRBJ2-2; TRBD1 matches at 8 bases. The V gene end was trimmed by 5 bases and the J gene end by 3 bases; junction bases not matched to a gene: 8. The germline gives CDR1 SEHNR, CDR2 FQNEAQ (reference sequence). This CDR3 comprises 16 residues. The CDR3 nucleotides read TGTGCCAGCAGCCCCGACAGGGGACGCGACACCGGGGAGCTGTTTTTT. As protein: CASSPDRGRDTGELFF. Using reference TRBV7-9 and TRBJ2-2 for the parts outside the CDR3, the full variable domain is DTGVSQNPRHKITKRGQNVTFRCDPISEHNRLYWYRQTLGQGPEFLTYFQNEAQLEKSRLLSDRFSAERPKGSFSTLEIQRTEQGDSAMYLCASSPDRGRDTGELFFGEGSRLTVL.

The J gene is TRBJ1-2, the V gene TRBV28; 9 bases fit TRBD1. The CDR3 totals 15 residues. Per germline, CDR1 MDHEN and CDR2 SYDVKM. V gave up 6 bases and J gave up 0 bases; unmatched junction bases: 5. Here the CDR3 DNA reads TGTGCCAGCAGACCCGGGACAGGGACTAACTATGGCTACACCTTC. Its protein product is CASRPGTGTNYGYTF.

V gene TRBV6-1 combines with J gene TRBJ2-6, with a possible D match to TRBD2 (5 bases). The CDR3 is made up of 14 amino acids. V shed 4 bases and J shed 4 bases, with 8 bases lying between them. The V gene's germline CDR1 is MNHNS and CDR2 SASEGT. DNA of the CDR3: TGTGCCAGCAGTGGAACGGGGGGGGCCAACGTCCTGACTTTC. Encoded protein: CASSGTGGANVLTF.

The gene calls are TRBV6-1 and TRBJ2-7; 7 positions agree with TRBD1. V lost 0 bases to trimming and J lost 3 bases; unmatched junction nucleotides: 8. Germline assignment: CDR1 MNHNS and CDR2 SASEGT. The CDR3 contains 16 residues. The CDR3 region is CASSEARGRAGYEQYF. The CDR3 DNA reads as TGTGCCAGCAGTGAAGCAAGGGGGCGCGCGGGCTACGAGCAGTACTTC.

The chain employs TRBV5-1 and TRBJ2-7; tentative D call: TRBD1 (5 bases). Germline-derived CDR1 and CDR2 are SGHRS and YFSETQ. This CDR3 spans 12 amino acids. With 4 bases removed from V and 6 bases from J, the gap between germline ends came to 11 bases. The CDR3 protein is CASSDSPSEQYF. The CDR3 DNA follows: TGCGCCAGCAGCGACAGCCCCAGCGAGCAGTACTTC.

The V and J genes are TRBV6-5 and TRBJ2-2; 9 nucleotides align to TRBD1. The V gene's germline CDR1 is MNHEY and CDR2 SVGAGI. The trim removed 10 bases at V and 5 bases at J, leaving 8 bases unmatched. This CDR3 is built from 14 residues. The DNA of the CDR3 is TGTGCCATCGGGACAGGGTTTAATACCGGGGAGCTGTTTTTT. Its translation is CAIGTGFNTGELFF.

This clone has just one count. CDR3 region: CASSAGAPPYGYTF. The CDR3 nucleotides read TGTGCCAGCAGCGCAGGGGCACCCCCCTATGGCTACACCTTC. The gene calls are TRBV9 and TRBJ1-2; tentatively, D is TRBD1 (6 bases). CDR1 and CDR2 from the germline V gene are SGDLS and YYNGEE. The CDR3 totals 14 residues. V was shortened by 3 bases and J by 4 bases, with 13 bases between the two germline ends.

This sequence joins TRBV5-1 and TRBJ2-1; 11 bases fit TRBD2. The CDR3 spans 15 residues. The germline gives CDR1 SGHRS, CDR2 YFSETQ. Trimming cost V 3 bases and J 3 bases; bases outside gene matches: 2. Here the CDR3 reads CASSSGTSGYNEQFF. In DNA form, the CDR3 reads TGCGCCAGCAGCTCCGGGACTAGCGGCTACAATGAGCAGTTCTTC.

The chain carries TRBV9 and TRBJ2-7; D is perhaps TRBD2 (5 bases). With 0 bases removed from V and 6 bases from J, the gap between germline ends came to 13 bases. The V gene's germline CDR1 is SGDLS and CDR2 YYNGEE. CDR3 length equals 14 residues. CDR3 nucleotides: TGTGCCAGCAGCGTAGGAAGCGATGGAGGCGAGCAGTACTTC. Translating gives CASSVGSDGGEQYF.

V usage is TRBV7-6 and J usage is TRBJ2-2; the match to TRBD1 covers 7 bases. The germline V gene encodes CDR1 SGHVS and CDR2 FNYEAQ. CDR3 length: 16 amino acids. Trimming at V came to 2 bases and at J to 1 base, leaving 4 bases not matched to a gene. The CDR3 region is CASSLTGARNTGELFF. The CDR3 DNA is TGTGCCAGCAGCTTAACAGGGGCCCGGAACACCGGGGAGCTGTTTTTT.